Shown below are 8 T cell receptor beta chains from a single sample sequenced in a study of naive and memory T cell subsets. Broader study findings: Naive repertoires, especially CD8, held a few larger clonotypes, possibly memory cells re-expressing CD45RA.

No cognate antigen is known for these TCRs. Both TRBC1 and TRBC2 were covered by a beta constant-region primer of two equimolar oligonucleotides. Four rounds of PCR amplified the ligated cDNA using nested alpha and beta constant-region primers plus SP2. TCRdb redid the calling of the UMI-ligation and nested PCR reads with MiXCR, one entry per CDR3 protein. This sample has about 150,000 distinct CDR3 sequences, with approximately 24% found just once. Sequenced input: naive CD4+ T cells from blood. These receptors were collected from a human donor in good health.

This chain joins TRBV28 and TRBJ1-5; D possibly corresponds to TRBD1 (6 bases). V was cut by 5 bases and J by 0 bases, with 20 bases left in between. Germline V lookup: CDR1 MDHEN, CDR2 SYDVKM. The CDR3 contains 18 residues. The chain's CDR3 is CASSGIGGLSYSNQPQHF. Here the CDR3 DNA reads TGTGCCAGCAGTGGCATAGGGGGGTTATCGTATAGCAATCAGCCCCAGCATTTT.

V gene TRBV7-3 combines with J gene TRBJ2-1; 9 nucleotides line up with TRBD2. The J segment lost 8 bases and the V segment lost 5 bases, leaving 10 bases of the junction unmatched. This CDR3 region has 15 residues. Germline loops: CDR1 SGHTA, CDR2 FQGTGA. The CDR3 spells CASSPLAGNNHEQFF. The CDR3 DNA reads as TGTGCCAGCAGCCCGCTAGCGGGAAATAATCATGAGCAGTTCTTC.

In its sample, this clonotype was seen many times. This sequence joins TRBV6-6 and TRBJ2-5; D possibly matches TRBD1 or TRBD2 (5 bases each). Trimming removed 2 bases at V and 3 bases at J, with 25 bases between. The CDR3 is 19 residues long. Germline V CDR1 and CDR2: MNHNY, SVGAGI (reference sequence). CDR3 protein: CASSYRAPTWDGKKETQYF. The CDR3 nucleotides are TGTGCCAGCAGTTACCGCGCGCCAACATGGGACGGCAAAAAAGAGACCCAGTACTTC.

The genes are TRBV7-9 and TRBJ2-1; the match to TRBD2 covers 7 bases. After removal of 4 bases from V and 5 bases from J, the junction contained 2 bases not matched to a gene. Germline loops: CDR1 SEHNR, CDR2 FQNEAQ (reference sequence). The CDR3 is 13 amino acids. CDR3 in amino acids: CASSWGGNNEQFF. For the CDR3, the DNA is TGTGCCAGCAGCTGGGGGGGGAACAATGAGCAGTTCTTC.

This clonotype has more than one count but fewer than ten. The rearrangement uses TRBV12-3 or TRBV12-4 and TRBJ1-5; TRBD1 agrees at 8 bases. The CDR3 has 14 amino acids. With 6 bases clipped from V and 8 bases from J, the junction kept 9 bases outside the gene matches. CDR3 loop: CASSRQGIFEPQHF. In nucleotides, the CDR3 is TGTGCCAGCAGCCGACAGGGGATTTTCGAGCCCCAGCATTTT.

The rearrangement links TRBV15 to TRBJ1-4; no firm D call. The CDR3 runs to 13 residues. Germline CDR1 and CDR2: LNHNV and YYDKDF (reference sequence). V was trimmed by 4 bases and J by 5 bases, leaving 8 bases between them. CDR3 loop: CATSTGPNEKLFF. For the CDR3, the DNA is TGTGCCACCAGCACCGGACCGAATGAAAAACTGTTTTTT.

The chain has TRBV6-5 and TRBJ2-2; 12 positions agree with TRBD1. Unmatched junction bases numbered 6, after V lost 2 bases and J lost 2 bases. This CDR3 contains 18 residues. Germline V gene lookup returns CDR1 MNHEY and CDR2 SVGAGI. CDR3 DNA: TGTGCCAGCAGTTACCCGAGGGACAGGGGGCGTAACACCGGGGAGCTGTTTTTT. Translation: CASSYPRDRGRNTGELFF.

The chain is built from TRBV2 and TRBJ2-7; no clear D gene. With 6 bases removed from V and 0 bases from J, the gap between germline ends came to 6 bases. The CDR3 totals 12 residues. The V gene's germline CDR1 is SNHLY and CDR2 FYNNEI. The CDR3 sequence is CASSPNSYEQYF. In DNA, the CDR3 is TGTGCCAGCAGCCCCAACTCCTACGAGCAGTACTTC.